Shown below are 28 T cell receptor beta chains from a single sample sequenced in a study of early T cells in non-severe SARS-CoV-2 infection. TCRdb called the 5' RACE reads again in MiXCR, with one record for every CDR3 protein. The table has 49,000 or so distinct CDR3 sequences, around 6.5% seen once. The sample consisted of whole blood, taken at baseline. All receptors derive from an adult who was a healthcare worker with PCR-confirmed SARS-CoV-2 infection or an uninfected control (not recorded which).

Ten or more counts support this clonotype. V usage is TRBV4-3 and J usage is TRBJ1-6; TRBD1 might be the D (6 bases). The CDR3 consists of 15 residues. V was pared by 2 bases and J by 9 bases, with 14 bases between. CDR1 LGHNA and CDR2 YSLEER come from the germline V gene. As DNA, the CDR3 is TGCGCCAGCAGCCAACAAAACAGGGCAGGTTCACCCCTCCACTTT. Protein product: CASSQQNRAGSPLHF.

The J gene is TRBJ2-3, the V gene TRBV29-1, with D perhaps being TRBD1 or TRBD2 (5 bases each). The length of the CDR3 is 13 residues. Germline CDR1 and CDR2: SQVTM and ANQGSEA. V was cut by 5 bases and J by 1 base, with 10 bases left in between. This chain's CDR3 is CSVWGPRTDTQYF. The CDR3 region has the DNA TGCAGCGTTTGGGGACCTCGCACAGATACGCAGTATTTT.

This clonotype has at least ten counts. CDR3 protein: CASSLVVPRGELFF. The DNA for the CDR3 is TGTGCCAGCAGCTTAGTCGTACCCCGCGGGGAGCTGTTTTTT. The chain recombines TRBV7-2 with TRBJ2-2; unclear D gene. V was cut by 1 base and J by 7 bases, with 10 bases left in between. The CDR3 is 14 amino acids. In germline, CDR1 is SGHTA, CDR2 FQGNSA.

This clonotype was recorded at least ten times. The chain joins TRBV19 to TRBJ1-4, with D unclear. Germline V gives CDR1 LNHDA, CDR2 SQIVND (reference sequence). V lost 6 bases, J lost 0 bases, and 5 bases lay in between. CDR3 length: 13 amino acids. The CDR3 sequence: CASRGATNEKLFF. CDR3 DNA sequence: TGTGCCAGTAGGGGAGCAACTAATGAAAAACTGTTTTTT.

This clonotype was seen a handful of times. The chain carries TRBV6-2 or TRBV6-3 and TRBJ1-1; no reliable D call. The CDR3 is 15 residues long. Germline CDR1 is MNHEY and CDR2 is SVGEGT. Trimming took 4 bases from V and 0 from J, leaving 12 bases between them. In nucleotides, the CDR3 is TGTGCCAGCAGTTCTCGTATTGGAGTGAACACTGAAGCTTTCTTT. Translating gives CASSSRIGVNTEAFF.

This sequence joins TRBV7-2 and TRBJ2-6, with unresolved D. Germline CDR1 and CDR2: SGHTA and FQGNSA. This CDR3 region has 16 residues. V shed 3 bases and J shed 0 bases, with 9 bases lying between them. The DNA of the CDR3 is TGTGCCAGCAGCTTCCGACATTTCTCTGGGGCCAACGTCCTGACTTTC. This codes for CASSFRHFSGANVLTF.

This clonotype was recorded a few times. This chain connects TRBV12-2 to TRBJ2-7; the table's D call, TRBD1, has no DNA check behind it. TRBV12-2 is recorded as a pseudogene. This CDR3 comprises 15 residues. DNA for the CDR3: TGTGCAAGTCGCTTGGGCGGGGGTTTTAGGTACGAGCAGTACTTC. Its translation is CASRLGGGFRYEQYF.

This clonotype came up many times. The chain has TRBV5-4 and TRBJ2-1; D is ambiguous. Germline V lookup: CDR1 SGHNT, CDR2 YYREEE (reference sequence). V dropped 0 bases and J dropped 10 bases, with 8 bases sitting between them. This CDR3 is built from 12 residues. CDR3 nucleotides: TGTGCCAGCAGCTTGGGGATCAGGGAGCAGTTCTTC. It codes for CASSLGIREQFF. Full variable domain (rest looked up from reference TRBV5-4 and TRBJ2-1): ETGVTQSPTHLIKTRGQQVTLRCSSQSGHNTVSWYQQALGQGPQFIFQYYREEENGRGNFPPRFSGLQFPNYSSELNVNALELDDSALYLCASSLGIREQFFGPGTRLTVL.

This clonotype showed up many times. The chain couples TRBV20-1 to TRBJ2-5; 8 nucleotides align to TRBD2. The CDR3 is 15 residues long. V lost 0 bases and J lost 3; bases outside the gene matches: 6. In germline, CDR1 is DFQATT, CDR2 SNEGSKA (reference sequence). The CDR3 region is CSAREPSGPKETQYF. CDR3 coding DNA: TGCAGTGCTAGAGAACCTAGCGGGCCGAAAGAGACCCAGTACTTC.

This clonotype was picked up many times. This chain joins TRBV10-2 and TRBJ1-2; 7 bases map to TRBD1. V lost 5 bases to trimming and J lost 4 bases; unmatched junction nucleotides: 19. The germline gives CDR1 WSHSY, CDR2 SAAADI. CDR3 size: 18 residues. DNA of the CDR3: TGCGCCAGCAGTCGACTTCGCGGTGCCTACAGGGGCCTCTATGGCTACACCTTC. Protein: CASSRLRGAYRGLYGYTF.

This clonotype was detected only a few times. This rearrangement joins TRBV27 to TRBJ2-7, with 7 nucleotides matching TRBD2. Germline V gene sequence: CDR1 MNHEY, CDR2 SMNVEV (reference sequence). The CDR3 has 15 amino acids. The V and J ends lost 5 bases and 5 bases, in that order; junction bases with no gene match: 12. This CDR3 reads CASSNFRAGSHEQYF. CDR3 nucleotides: TGTGCCAGCAGTAATTTTCGAGCGGGGTCCCACGAGCAGTACTTC.

This chain joins TRBV24-1 and TRBJ2-3; possible D gene TRBD2, 5 bases. The germline V gene has CDR1 KGHDR and CDR2 SFDVKD. The ends were cut back, 3 bases at V and 5 bases at J, with 8 bases in the middle. There are 13 residues in the CDR3. The CDR3 DNA sequence: TGTGCCACCAGTGATCCCGGACTAGATACGCAGTATTTT. Translation gives CATSDPGLDTQYF.

This clonotype was counted a few times. V is TRBV11-2 and J is TRBJ2-7, with a possible D match to TRBD2 (5 bases). The V and J ends lost 0 bases and 1 base respectively, with 13 bases between them. Germline V gives CDR1 SGHAT, CDR2 FQNNGV. The CDR3 contains 16 residues. The CDR3 sequence: CASSLDIRGASYEQYF. The CDR3 DNA sequence: TGTGCCAGCAGCTTAGATATCCGGGGAGCTTCCTACGAGCAGTACTTC.

This clonotype turned up a few times. The V call is TRBV5-1, the J call TRBJ2-7; 8 bases are shared with TRBD1. Germline loops: CDR1 SGHRS, CDR2 YFSETQ. Germline trimming cut 4 bases from V and 5 bases from J; bases unmatched to any gene: 8. The CDR3 is 14 residues long. The chain's CDR3 is CASSPGTGGHEQYF. CDR3 bases: TGCGCCAGCAGCCCCGGGACAGGAGGGCACGAGCAGTACTTC.

This clonotype was seen repeatedly, ten times or more. This sequence joins TRBV5-1 and TRBJ2-7; 8 bases map to TRBD1. CDR3 length equals 13 residues. CDR1 SGHRS and CDR2 YFSETQ come from the germline V gene. The trim removed 2 bases at V and 5 bases at J, leaving 3 bases unmatched. The CDR3 is CASSFGQGHEQYF. The CDR3 DNA reads TGCGCCAGCAGCTTCGGACAGGGCCACGAGCAGTACTTC.

The gene calls are TRBV7-6 and TRBJ2-3; 8 bases are shared with TRBD2. The CDR3 covers 15 residues. The germline V gene has CDR1 SGHVS and CDR2 FNYEAQ. Trimming at V came to 5 bases and at J to 2 bases, leaving 6 bases not matched to a gene. DNA of the CDR3: TGTGCCAGCAGCCATCAAGCGGGGGACACAGATACGCAGTATTTT. Translating gives CASSHQAGDTDTQYF. The variable domain in full, with the rest retrieved from reference TRBV7-6 and TRBJ2-3, is GAGVSQSPRYKVTKRGQDVALRCDPISGHVSLYWYRQALGQGPEFLTYFNYEAQQDKSGLPNDRFSAERPEGSISTLTIQRTEQRDSAMYRCASSHQAGDTDTQYFGPGTRLTVL.

This clonotype was recorded at least ten times. The DNA for the CDR3 is TGTGCCAGCAGCTTTGCGGGGGGGCGCCAAGAGACCCAGTACTTC. Translated: CASSFAGGRQETQYF. The chain joins TRBV11-2 to TRBJ2-5, with TRBD2 matching over 9 bases. V lost 3 bases to trimming and J lost 1 base; unmatched junction nucleotides: 3. This CDR3 comprises 15 residues. The V gene's germline CDR1 is SGHAT and CDR2 FQNNGV. The complete variable domain, with remaining parts taken from reference TRBV11-2 and TRBJ2-5, reads EAGVAQSPRYKIIEKRQSVAFWCNPISGHATLYWYQQILGQGPKLLIQFQNNGVVDDSQLPKDRFSAERLKGVDSTLKIQPAKLEDSAVYLCASSFAGGRQETQYFGPGTRLLVL.

This clonotype has only a few counts. The chain combines TRBV5-6 with TRBJ2-3; D gene uncertain. The CDR3 sequence is 11 residues long. V lost 6 bases and J 6 bases, leaving 8 bases between the germline ends. CDR1 and CDR2 (germline): SGHDT, YYEEEE. The CDR3 region is CASNYGDTQYF. As DNA, the CDR3 is TGTGCCAGCAATTACGGGGATACGCAGTATTTT.

At least ten counts were recorded for this clonotype. J is TRBJ1-2 and V is TRBV7-2; 11 nucleotides match TRBD1. The CDR3 is made up of 16 amino acids. Germline V gives CDR1 SGHTA, CDR2 FQGNSA. Unmatched junction bases numbered 7, after V lost 4 bases and J lost 3 bases. The CDR3 is CASSSGTGGSYYGYTF. DNA of the CDR3: TGTGCCAGCAGCTCCGGGACAGGGGGTTCCTACTATGGCTACACCTTC. Full variable domain (remainder filled in from reference TRBV7-2 and TRBJ1-2): GAGVSQSPSNKVTEKGKDVELRCDPISGHTALYWYRQSLGQGLEFLIYFQGNSAPDKSGLPSDRFSAERTGGSVSTLTIQRTQQEDSAVYLCASSSGTGGSYYGYTFGSGTRLTVV.

The J gene is TRBJ2-1, the V gene TRBV4-3, with TRBD1 matching 7 bases. V trimming: 1 base; J trimming: 8 bases; junction bases outside the gene matches: 5. There are 14 residues in the CDR3. Germline V CDR1 and CDR2: LGHNA, YSLEER. The DNA for the CDR3 is TGCGCCAGCAGCCAAGTGACAGGGATCCATGAGCAGTTCTTC. Translation: CASSQVTGIHEQFF.

In this sample, this clonotype turned up many times. The chain links TRBV11-2 to TRBJ1-1; D remains unclear. Germline loops: CDR1 SGHAT, CDR2 FQNNGV. V dropped 2 bases and J dropped 0 bases, with 10 bases sitting between them. The CDR3 covers 15 residues. The CDR3 coding sequence is TGTGCCAGCAGCTTATCCCCCGTACTGAACACTGAAGCTTTCTTT. Its protein product is CASSLSPVLNTEAFF. The entire variable domain, with the rest obtained from reference TRBV11-2 and TRBJ1-1, is as follows: EAGVAQSPRYKIIEKRQSVAFWCNPISGHATLYWYQQILGQGPKLLIQFQNNGVVDDSQLPKDRFSAERLKGVDSTLKIQPAKLEDSAVYLCASSLSPVLNTEAFFGQGTRLTVV.

This clonotype showed up many times. This chain links TRBV11-2 with TRBJ2-5, with 9 positions matching TRBD2. The germline V gene has CDR1 SGHAT and CDR2 FQNNGV. The CDR3 is 17 amino acids. After removal of 0 bases from V and 2 bases from J, the junction contained 7 bases not matched to a gene. CDR3 bases: TGTGCCAGCAGCTTAGATAGGAGCGGGGGGAGTCAAGAGACCCAGTACTTC. Translation gives CASSLDRSGGSQETQYF.

The table lists this clonotype with many counts. The gene calls are TRBV19 and TRBJ2-6; D not certain. Trimming removed 7 bases from V and 4 bases from J, with 14 bases in between. From germline, CDR1 is LNHDA and CDR2 SQIVND (reference sequence). The length of the CDR3 is 15 residues. The CDR3 nucleotides read TGTGCCAGTATCCTACACGCCTCCGGGGCCAACGTCCTGACTTTC. It translates to CASILHASGANVLTF.

Turning to this clonotype: It may be a read error: a sequence one base away is much more abundant. The chain carries TRBV30 and TRBJ2-3; the D gene is possibly TRBD2 (5 bases). Trimming shortened V by 5 bases and J by 2 bases, and 11 bases separated the two germline ends. This CDR3 has 13 amino acids. In germline, CDR1 is GTSNPN, CDR2 SVGIG (reference sequence). The CDR3 region is CAWELGDTDTQYF. CDR3 coding DNA: TGTGCCTGGGAGCTGGGAGACACAGATACGCAGTATTTT.

This clonotype showed up many times. The chain uses TRBV20-1 and TRBJ2-5, with 7 positions matching TRBD2. Germline CDR1 reads DFQATT; CDR2 reads SNEGSKA (reference sequence). CDR3 length: 15 amino acids. With V trimmed by 3 bases and J by 7 bases, 14 bases remained unmatched. The chain's CDR3 is CSASMSSGALWTQYF. DNA of the CDR3: TGCAGTGCTAGTATGTCTAGCGGCGCTCTATGGACCCAGTACTTC.

This clonotype was found many times. This chain joins TRBV12-3 or TRBV12-4 and TRBJ1-2, with TRBD1 matching 7 bases. This CDR3 comprises 15 residues. V dropped 0 bases and J dropped 2; count of bases not matched to a gene: 3. Written as DNA, the CDR3 is TGTGCCAGCAGTTTAGCGATGGGACAGAACTATGGCTACACCTTC. Its protein is CASSLAMGQNYGYTF.

As DNA, the CDR3 is TGTGCCAGCAGTTTGCGGGCCACCGCAGGAGACACCATATATTTT. It codes for CASSLRATAGDTIYF. This chain links TRBV12-3 or TRBV12-4 with TRBJ1-3; D is unresolved. V lost 3 bases and J lost 8, with 17 bases in between. The CDR3 runs to 15 residues.

There are many counts of this clonotype. The chain has TRBV12-3 or TRBV12-4 and TRBJ1-1, with D maybe TRBD1 (5 bases). The CDR3 is 15 amino acids. V was trimmed by 7 bases and J by 0 bases, leaving 15 bases between them. The CDR3 is CASTSWGGMNTEAFF. CDR3 nucleotide sequence: TGTGCCAGCACCTCTTGGGGGGGGATGAACACTGAAGCTTTCTTT.